This entry describes one TCR beta chain. Antigen specificity is unknown. The germline CDR1 and CDR2 sequences are MGHRA and YSYEKL. The CDR3 totals 14 residues. Unfractionated whole blood yielded total RNA, and T cells were not sorted. These data originate in a study of monozygotic twins with inflammatory bowel disease. From 3,500 to 4,000 ng of total RNA, each TCR library was prepared. TCRdb reprocessed the 5' RACE reads and keeps a single row for each CDR3 protein, giving no DNA. This sample's table reports more than 300,000 distinct CDR3 sequences. Whole-study findings and limits: Diversity of TCRbeta measured by inverse Simpson was lower in IBD patients than in healthy co-twins. Patients got different immunosuppressive treatments, which may have made their repertoires more variable.

The sequence derives from a human donor with ulcerative colitis or Crohn's disease, or a healthy co-twin of an affected twin (not recorded which). Sequenced: blood. This chain uses TRBV4-1 with TRBJ1-1; the D gene TCRdb calls, TRBD1, cannot be checked with no DNA. The CDR3 spells CASSQGQMNTEAFF.